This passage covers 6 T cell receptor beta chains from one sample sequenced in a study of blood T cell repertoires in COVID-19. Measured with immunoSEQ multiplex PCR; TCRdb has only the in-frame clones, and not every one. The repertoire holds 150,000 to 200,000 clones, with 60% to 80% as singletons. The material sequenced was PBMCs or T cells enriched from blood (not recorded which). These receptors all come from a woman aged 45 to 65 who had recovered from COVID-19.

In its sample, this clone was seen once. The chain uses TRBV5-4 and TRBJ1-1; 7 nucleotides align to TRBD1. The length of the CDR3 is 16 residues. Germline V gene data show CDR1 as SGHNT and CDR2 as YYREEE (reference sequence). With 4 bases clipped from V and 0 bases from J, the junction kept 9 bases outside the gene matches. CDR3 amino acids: CASSPSIGQVNTEAFF. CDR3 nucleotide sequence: TGTGCCAGCAGCCCCAGTATCGGACAGGTGAACACTGAAGCTTTCTTT.

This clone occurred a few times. As DNA, the CDR3 is TGTGCCAGCAGCCCTCAGACAGGGGGTAGGAATGAAAAACTGTTTTTT. Its translation: CASSPQTGGRNEKLFF. This rearrangement joins TRBV7-2 to TRBJ1-4; 9 bases are a match to TRBD1. Germline CDR1 is SGHTA and CDR2 is FQGNSA. This CDR3 has 16 residues. The ends lost 5 bases at V and 5 bases at J; junction bases unmatched: 9. Looking up the rest from reference TRBV7-2 and TRBJ1-4 gives the full variable domain: GAGVSQSPSNKVTEKGKDVELRCDPISGHTALYWYRQSLGQGLEFLIYFQGNSAPDKSGLPSDRFSAERTGGSVSTLTIQRTQQEDSAVYLCASSPQTGGRNEKLFFGSGTQLSVL.

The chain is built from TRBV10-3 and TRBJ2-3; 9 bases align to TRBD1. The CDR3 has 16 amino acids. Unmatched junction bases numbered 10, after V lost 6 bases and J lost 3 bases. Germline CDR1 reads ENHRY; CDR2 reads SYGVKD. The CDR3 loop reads CAISLWDRAGTDTQYF. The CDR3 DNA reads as TGTGCCATCAGCTTGTGGGACAGGGCGGGAACAGATACGCAGTATTTT.

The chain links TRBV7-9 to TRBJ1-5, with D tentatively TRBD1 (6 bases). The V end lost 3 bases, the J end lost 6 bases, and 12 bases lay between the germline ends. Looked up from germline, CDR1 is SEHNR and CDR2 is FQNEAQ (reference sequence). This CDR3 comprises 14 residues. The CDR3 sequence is CASSFQGPSQPQHF. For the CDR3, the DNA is TGTGCCAGCAGCTTTCAGGGGCCGAGTCAGCCCCAGCATTTT.

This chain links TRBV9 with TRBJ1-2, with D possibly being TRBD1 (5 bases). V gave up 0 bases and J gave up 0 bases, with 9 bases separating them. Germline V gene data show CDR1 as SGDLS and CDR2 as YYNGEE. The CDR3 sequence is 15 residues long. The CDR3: CASSVELTANYGYTF. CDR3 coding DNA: TGTGCCAGCAGCGTAGAACTGACAGCTAACTATGGCTACACCTTC.

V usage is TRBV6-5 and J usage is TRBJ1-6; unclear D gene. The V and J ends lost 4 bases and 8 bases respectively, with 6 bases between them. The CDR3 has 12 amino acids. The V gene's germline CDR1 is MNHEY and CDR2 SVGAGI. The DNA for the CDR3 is TGTGCCAGCAGTTTGGGAGATTCACCCCTCCACTTT. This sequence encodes CASSLGDSPLHF.